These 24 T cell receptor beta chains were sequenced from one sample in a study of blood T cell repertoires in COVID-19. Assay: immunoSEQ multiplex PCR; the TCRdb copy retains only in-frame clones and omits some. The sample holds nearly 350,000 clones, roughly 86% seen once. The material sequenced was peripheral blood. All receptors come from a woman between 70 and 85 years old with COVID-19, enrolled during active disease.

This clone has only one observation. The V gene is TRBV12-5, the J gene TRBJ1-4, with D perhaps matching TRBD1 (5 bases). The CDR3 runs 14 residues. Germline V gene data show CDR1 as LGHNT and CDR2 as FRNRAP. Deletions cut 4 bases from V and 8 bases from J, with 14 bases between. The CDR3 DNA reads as TGTGCTAGTGGTTCCCAGGGCAAGGGAGAAAAACTGTTTTTT. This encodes CASGSQGKGEKLFF.

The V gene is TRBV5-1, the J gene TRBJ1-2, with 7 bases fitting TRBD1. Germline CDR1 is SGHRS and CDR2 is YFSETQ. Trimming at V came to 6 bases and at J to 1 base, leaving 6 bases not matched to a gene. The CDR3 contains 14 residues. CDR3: CASTIGDSNYGYTF. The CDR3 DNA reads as TGCGCCAGCACCATAGGGGACAGTAACTATGGCTACACCTTC.

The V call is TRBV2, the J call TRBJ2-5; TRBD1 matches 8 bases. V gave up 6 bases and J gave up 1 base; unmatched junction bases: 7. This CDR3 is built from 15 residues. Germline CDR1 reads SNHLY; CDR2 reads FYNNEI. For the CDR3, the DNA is TGTGCCAGCAGGGGGACAGGTGGGTCCCAAGAGACCCAGTACTTC. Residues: CASRGTGGSQETQYF.

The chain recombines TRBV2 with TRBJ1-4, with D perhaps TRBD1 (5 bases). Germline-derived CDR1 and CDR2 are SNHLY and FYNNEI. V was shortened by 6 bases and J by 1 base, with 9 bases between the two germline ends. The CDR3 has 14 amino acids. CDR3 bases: TGTGCCAGCAGCGTTCAGGGAACTAATGAAAAACTGTTTTTT. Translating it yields CASSVQGTNEKLFF.

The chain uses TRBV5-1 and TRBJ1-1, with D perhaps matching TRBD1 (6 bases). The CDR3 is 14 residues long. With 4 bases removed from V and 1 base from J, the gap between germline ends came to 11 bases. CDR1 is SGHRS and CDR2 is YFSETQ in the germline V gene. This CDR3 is CASSPQGTNTEAFF. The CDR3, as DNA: TGCGCCAGCAGCCCACAGGGTACGAACACTGAAGCTTTCTTT.

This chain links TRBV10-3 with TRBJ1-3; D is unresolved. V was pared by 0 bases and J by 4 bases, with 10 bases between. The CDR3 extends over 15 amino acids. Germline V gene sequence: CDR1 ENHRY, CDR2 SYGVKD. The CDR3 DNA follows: TGTGCCATCAGTGAGTCACGTGGGCTCGGAAACACCATATATTTT. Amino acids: CAISESRGLGNTIYF.

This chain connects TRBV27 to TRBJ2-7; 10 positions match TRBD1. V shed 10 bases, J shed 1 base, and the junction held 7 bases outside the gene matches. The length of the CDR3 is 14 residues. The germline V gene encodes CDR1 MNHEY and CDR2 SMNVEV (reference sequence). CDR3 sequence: CANVPGQGSYEQYF. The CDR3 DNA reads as TGTGCCAATGTACCGGGACAGGGGTCCTACGAGCAGTACTTC.

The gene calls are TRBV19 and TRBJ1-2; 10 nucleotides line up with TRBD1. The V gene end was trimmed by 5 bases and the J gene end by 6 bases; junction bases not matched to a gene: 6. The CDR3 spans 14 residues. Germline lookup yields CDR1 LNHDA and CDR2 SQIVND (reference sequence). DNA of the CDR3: TGTGCCAGTAGTCCGGCGGGACAGGGGCATGGCTACACCTTC. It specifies CASSPAGQGHGYTF.

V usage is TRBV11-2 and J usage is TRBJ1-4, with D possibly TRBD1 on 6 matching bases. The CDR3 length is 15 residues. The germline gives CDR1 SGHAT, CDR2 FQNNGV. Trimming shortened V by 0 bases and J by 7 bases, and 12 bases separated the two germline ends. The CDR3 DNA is TGTGCCAGCAGCTTAGATACGTCAGGGGTTGAAAAACTGTTTTTT. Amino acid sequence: CASSLDTSGVEKLFF.

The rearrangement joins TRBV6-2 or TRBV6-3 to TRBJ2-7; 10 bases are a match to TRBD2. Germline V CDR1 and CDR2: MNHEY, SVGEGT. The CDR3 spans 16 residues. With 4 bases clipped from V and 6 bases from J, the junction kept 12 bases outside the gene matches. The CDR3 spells CASSSPPSGGPSEQYF. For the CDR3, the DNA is TGTGCCAGCAGTTCCCCCCCTAGCGGGGGTCCTTCCGAGCAGTACTTC.

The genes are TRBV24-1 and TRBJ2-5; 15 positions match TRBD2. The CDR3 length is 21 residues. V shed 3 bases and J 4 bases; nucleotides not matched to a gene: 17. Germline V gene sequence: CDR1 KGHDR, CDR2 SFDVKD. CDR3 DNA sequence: TGTGCCACCAGTGATGCCCCGGGACTAGCGGGGGGCCCGGGGAGGGGAGAGACCCAGTACTTC. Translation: CATSDAPGLAGGPGRGETQYF.

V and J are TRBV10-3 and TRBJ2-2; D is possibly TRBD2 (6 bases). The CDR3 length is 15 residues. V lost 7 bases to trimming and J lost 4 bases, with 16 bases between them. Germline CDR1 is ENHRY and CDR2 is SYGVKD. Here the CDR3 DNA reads TGTGCCATCAAAGGCGGGACCGATCTCACCGGGGAGCTGTTTTTT. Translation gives CAIKGGTDLTGELFF.

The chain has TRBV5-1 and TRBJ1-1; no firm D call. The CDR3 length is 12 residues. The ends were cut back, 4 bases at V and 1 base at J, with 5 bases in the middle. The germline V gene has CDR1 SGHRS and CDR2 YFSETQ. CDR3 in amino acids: CASSTQNTEAFF. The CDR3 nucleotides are TGCGCCAGCAGCACACAGAACACTGAAGCTTTCTTT.

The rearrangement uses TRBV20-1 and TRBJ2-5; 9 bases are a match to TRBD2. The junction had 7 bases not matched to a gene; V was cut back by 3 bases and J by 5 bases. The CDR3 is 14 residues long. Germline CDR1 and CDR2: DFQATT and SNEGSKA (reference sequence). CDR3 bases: TGCAGTGCTAGTTGGCGGGGGGGCCCGGAGACCCAGTACTTC. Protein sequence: CSASWRGGPETQYF.

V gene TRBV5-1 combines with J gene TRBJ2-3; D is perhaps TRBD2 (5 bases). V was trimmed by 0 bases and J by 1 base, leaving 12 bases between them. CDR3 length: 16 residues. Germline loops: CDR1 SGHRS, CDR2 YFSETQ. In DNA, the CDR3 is TGCGCCAGCAGCTTGGCCCTTGGGAGCGGCACAGATACGCAGTATTTT. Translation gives CASSLALGSGTDTQYF.

For the CDR3, the DNA is TGTGCCAGTAGTGCCCGACAGGGGGTTTTTTATAGCAATCAGCCCCAGCATTTT. This gives the protein CASSARQGVFYSNQPQHF. The genes are TRBV19 and TRBJ1-5; the match to TRBD1 covers 9 bases. Germline V gene lookup returns CDR1 LNHDA and CDR2 SQIVND (reference sequence). This CDR3 is 18 amino acids long. Trimming removed 5 bases from V and 0 bases from J; junction bases left unmatched: 11.

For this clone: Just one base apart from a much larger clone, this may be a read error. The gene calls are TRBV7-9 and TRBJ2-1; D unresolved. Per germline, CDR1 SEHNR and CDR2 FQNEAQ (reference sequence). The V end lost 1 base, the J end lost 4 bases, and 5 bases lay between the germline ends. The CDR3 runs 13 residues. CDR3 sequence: CASSLDQYNEQFF. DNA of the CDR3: TGTGCCAGCAGCTTAGACCAGTACAATGAGCAGTTCTTC.

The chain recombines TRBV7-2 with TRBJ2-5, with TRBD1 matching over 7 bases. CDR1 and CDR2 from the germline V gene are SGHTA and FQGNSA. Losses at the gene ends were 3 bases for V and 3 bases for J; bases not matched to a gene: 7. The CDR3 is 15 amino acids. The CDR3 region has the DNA TGTGCCAGCAGCTTCACCGGGACAGCCAAAGAGACCCAGTACTTC. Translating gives CASSFTGTAKETQYF.

This CDR3 reads CASSQSGGALNEKLFF. The CDR3 DNA sequence: TGTGCCAGCAGCCAAAGCGGGGGTGCCTTAAATGAAAAACTGTTTTTT. V is TRBV3-1 (or the pseudogene TRBV3-2) and J is TRBJ1-4; possibly TRBD1 for D (5 bases). The germline V and J ends were trimmed by 2 bases and 5 bases, with 15 bases remaining between them. There are 16 residues in the CDR3. Germline lookup yields CDR1 LGHDT and CDR2 YNNKEL (reference sequence).

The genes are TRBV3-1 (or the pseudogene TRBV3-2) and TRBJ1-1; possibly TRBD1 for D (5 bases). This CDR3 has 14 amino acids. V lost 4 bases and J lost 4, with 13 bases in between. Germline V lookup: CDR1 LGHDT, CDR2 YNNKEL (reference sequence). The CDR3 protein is CASSPLAGATEAFF. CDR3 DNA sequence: TGTGCCAGCAGCCCCCTGGCTGGGGCCACTGAAGCTTTCTTT.

This CDR3 reads CAISGQLGNEKLFF. In DNA, the CDR3 is TGTGCCATCAGTGGGCAGCTCGGGAATGAAAAACTGTTTTTT. The gene calls are TRBV10-3 and TRBJ1-4; D unclear. Germline V lookup: CDR1 ENHRY, CDR2 SYGVKD. The V end was cut by 4 bases, the J end by 5 bases, with 11 bases between. CDR3 size: 14 residues.

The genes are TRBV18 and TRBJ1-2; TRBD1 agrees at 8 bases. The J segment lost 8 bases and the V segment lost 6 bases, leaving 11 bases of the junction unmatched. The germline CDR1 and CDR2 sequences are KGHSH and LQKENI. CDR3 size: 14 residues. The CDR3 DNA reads TGTGCCAGCTCTCTTCTCCAGGGGGCAGGAGGCTACACCTTC. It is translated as CASSLLQGAGGYTF.

The CDR3 spells CASSLANFNSPLHF. The CDR3 coding sequence is TGTGCCAGCAGCTTAGCCAATTTTAATTCACCCCTCCACTTT. The J gene is TRBJ1-6, the V gene TRBV7-9; D gene ambiguous. Trimming pared 0 bases from V and 6 bases from J, leaving 6 bases between. This CDR3 comprises 14 residues. Per germline, CDR1 SEHNR and CDR2 FQNEAQ (reference sequence).

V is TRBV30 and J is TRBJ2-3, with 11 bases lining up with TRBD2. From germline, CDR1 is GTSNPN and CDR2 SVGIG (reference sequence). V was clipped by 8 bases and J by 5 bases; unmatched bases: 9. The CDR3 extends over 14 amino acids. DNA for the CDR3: TGTGCCCTTAGCGGGGGGGCCGGTGGAGATACGCAGTATTTT. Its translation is CALSGGAGGDTQYF.